This TCR beta chain was sequenced during a study of radiotherapy plus CTLA-4 blockade in lung cancer. The repertoire was sequenced with immunoSEQ multiplex PCR; TCRdb's copy has only in-frame clones and lacks some. Of tens of thousands of clones in the sample, about 88% were seen once. The germline CDR1 and CDR2 sequences are MNHEY and SVGAGI. There are 15 residues in the CDR3. With 0 bases removed from V and 8 bases from J, the gap between germline ends came to 14 bases. Enrolled patients, whose metastatic non-small-cell lung cancer was chemo-refractory, received focal radiation plus CTLA-4 blockade with ipilimumab.

The sequenced sample was peripheral blood, obtained from a patient treated with radiotherapy plus ipilimumab. The chain couples TRBV6-5 to TRBJ1-3; D remains ambiguous. The TCR originated in a human donor with non-small cell lung cancer that progressed on radiotherapy plus ipilimumab. CDR3 amino acids: CASSYSFGIPDTIYF. The CDR3 nucleotides read TGTGCCAGCAGTTACTCGTTTGGGATTCCGGACACCATATATTTT.